These T cell receptor beta chains were read from a single sample in a study of memory CD4+ T cells and cytomegalovirus serostatus. This table comes from immunoSEQ multiplex PCR, and its TCRdb copy is limited to in-frame clones, with some not included. The table lists tens of thousands of clones, 82% of them singletons, with under 0.5% in the top ten. Sequenced sample: memory CD4+ T cells from blood. The receptors stem from an adult in good health and CMV-seronegative. Some clones in this sample may be carry-over from other donors' samples. Both conserved end residues are part of each CDR3. The D gene is left open where the match is weak. Some rows mark clone size as missing; the rest say once, few, many or name a class of expanded clone.

j_gene,abundance,v_gene,d_gene,CDR3nt,CDR3aa
TRBJ1-6,.,TRBV30,.,TGTGCCTGGAGTGCCGGATTGGGTCCCCTCCACTTT,CAWSAGLGPLHF
TRBJ1-5,.,TRBV30,TRBD1,TGTGCCTGGAGTGTAAGGGGCAGGGGGCGGAATCAGCCCCAGCATTTT,CAWSVRGRGRNQPQHF
TRBJ1-1,.,TRBV30,.,TGTGCCTGGCAGGGAAACCCGAACACTGAAGCTTTCTTT,CAWQGNPNTEAFF
TRBJ2-1,few,TRBV4-1,TRBD2,TGCGCCAGCAGCCAAGGAGCCCACCCTAGCGGAGCCTACAATGAGCAGTTCTTC,CASSQGAHPSGAYNEQFF
TRBJ1-1,.,TRBV6-1,.,TGTGCCAGCTTGCCCACAGGGAGCACTGAAGCTTTCTTT,CASLPTGSTEAFF
TRBJ1-1,.,TRBV28,.,TGTGCCAGCAGTTTACCACGTGAAGCTTTCTTT,CASSLPREAFF
TRBJ2-1,.,TRBV4-1,TRBD2,TGCGCCAGCAGCCAAGAGACTTGGACTAGCGGGCCGTTACGGTTCTTC,CASSQETWTSGPLRFF
TRBJ1-4,.,TRBV4-1,TRBD1,TGCGCCAGCAGCCCCCGGACAGGGGTTTTGGAAAAACTGTTTTTT,CASSPRTGVLEKLFF
TRBJ2-1,.,TRBV5-4,.,TGTGCCAGCAGCTTTTACAGAGATGAGCAGTTCTTC,CASSFYRDEQFF
TRBJ1-6,.,TRBV28,.,TGTGCCAGCAGATCAGGGAGCTCACCCCTCCACTTT,CASRSGSSPLHF
TRBJ1-5,few,TRBV6-1,.,TGTGCCAGCAGTGAACAGGGAGGCAATCAGCCCCAGCATTTT,CASSEQGGNQPQHF
TRBJ2-2,.,TRBV7-9,TRBD2,TGTGCCAGCAGCTTCGTCCCGGGACTAGACCCCGGGGAGCTGTTTTTT,CASSFVPGLDPGELFF
TRBJ1-2,.,TRBV6-6,.,TGTGCCAGCAGTTTCGGACCTAGAAGTGGCTACACCTTC,CASSFGPRSGYTF
TRBJ2-2,.,TRBV19,TRBD2,TGTGCCAGTAGTCTACTAGCGGGAGGACTCACCGGGGAGCTGTTTTTT,CASSLLAGGLTGELFF
TRBJ2-7,.,TRBV7-2,TRBD2,TGTGCCAGCAGCGGAGGGACTAGCGTAGCCTACGAGCAGTACTTC,CASSGGTSVAYEQYF
TRBJ1-1,.,TRBV5-1,.,TGCGCCAGCAGCTTGGCCGCGGTGAACACTGAAGCTTTCTTT,CASSLAAVNTEAFF